Listed here are 21 T cell receptor beta chains from one sample, sequenced in a study of Ad26.COV2.S vaccination and SARS-CoV-2 variants. Using immunoSEQ multiplex PCR, the repertoire was profiled, and TCRdb retains in-frame clones only, with some absent. The profile covers fewer than 500,000 clones, with more than 80% appearing a single time and approximately 12% taken by the ten largest. Treatment meaning: roughly 18 received Ad26.COV2.S at low or high dose, single or two shots; about five received placebo; per-sample allocation not given. All samples were drawn on day 63, counting from the first vaccine or placebo injection. The material was peripheral blood, obtained in a trial of Ad26.COV2.S vaccine versus placebo. These TCRs come from a person between 18 and 65 years old who received the Ad26.COV2.S COVID-19 vaccine or a placebo.

The count of this clone is one. The rearrangement joins TRBV5-1 to TRBJ2-7; 9 bases map to TRBD1. The germline V gene encodes CDR1 SGHRS and CDR2 YFSETQ. J lost 4 bases, V lost 0 bases, and 5 bases had no gene match. This CDR3 is 15 amino acids long. The CDR3 DNA is TGCGCCAGCAGCTTGGGCGGGACAGGGTTGTACGAGCAGTACTTC. Protein: CASSLGGTGLYEQYF.

The V and J genes are TRBV2 and TRBJ1-1; 8 bases are shared with TRBD1. Per the germline V gene, CDR1 is SNHLY and CDR2 is FYNNEI. The CDR3 runs to 13 residues. Germline trimming cut 6 bases from V and 6 bases from J; bases unmatched to any gene: 6. As DNA, the CDR3 is TGTGCCAGCAGAGTAGACAGGGGCGCTGAAGCTTTCTTT. As protein: CASRVDRGAEAFF.

The chain has TRBV2 and TRBJ2-1; 8 bases map to TRBD1. The CDR3 is 15 amino acids. V shed 6 bases, J shed 0 bases, and the junction held 4 bases outside the gene matches. The V gene's germline CDR1 is SNHLY and CDR2 FYNNEI. This CDR3 reads CASSPRGPSYNEQFF. The CDR3 nucleotides read TGTGCCAGCAGCCCCAGGGGGCCCTCCTACAATGAGCAGTTCTTC.

The V gene is TRBV7-9, the J gene TRBJ2-7, with D perhaps given as TRBD1 or TRBD2 (5 bases each). Germline V gene lookup returns CDR1 SEHNR and CDR2 FQNEAQ (reference sequence). The CDR3 covers 16 residues. V gave up 1 base and J gave up 1 base, with 14 bases separating them. CDR3 residues: CASSLDGAGRSYEQYF. The CDR3, as DNA: TGTGCCAGCAGCTTAGACGGGGCGGGCCGGTCCTACGAGCAGTACTTC.

The chain uses TRBV3-1 (or the pseudogene TRBV3-2) and TRBJ1-6; a possible D gene is TRBD1 (5 bases). The germline V gene has CDR1 LGHDT and CDR2 YNNKEL (reference sequence). Trimming stripped 4 bases from V and 5 bases from J, with 12 bases between. The CDR3 is 15 amino acids. CDR3 region: CASSPSGPNNSPLHF. DNA of the CDR3: TGTGCCAGCAGCCCATCGGGACCGAATAATTCACCCCTCCACTTT.

This chain links TRBV29-1 with TRBJ1-5; possibly TRBD1 for D (6 bases). The germline gives CDR1 SQVTM, CDR2 ANQGSEA. Between the trimmed V and J ends, which lost 3 bases and 1 base, there was a span of 10 bases. CDR3 length: 14 amino acids. Here the CDR3 DNA reads TGCAGCGTTGAGGTAGGGGGGAGCAATCAGCCCCAGCATTTT. Protein product: CSVEVGGSNQPQHF. Full variable domain (remainder filled in from reference TRBV29-1 and TRBJ1-5): SAVISQKPSRDICQRGTSLTIQCQVDSQVTMMFWYRQQPGQSLTLIATANQGSEATYESGFVIDKFPISRPNLTFSTLTVSNMSPEDSSIYLCSVEVGGSNQPQHFGDGTRLSIL.

This clone was counted once. V usage is TRBV27 and J usage is TRBJ1-2; possible D gene TRBD1, 5 bases. With 3 bases removed from V and 8 bases from J, the gap between germline ends came to 16 bases. Germline values: CDR1 MNHEY, CDR2 SMNVEV (reference sequence). This CDR3 contains 14 residues. The CDR3 is CASSFQSRAGGYTF. CDR3 bases: TGTGCCAGCAGTTTTCAGAGCAGGGCGGGGGGCTACACCTTC.

The chain has TRBV20-1 and TRBJ2-4, with a tentative D call TRBD2 (5 bases). CDR3 length: 11 amino acids. The germline V and J ends were trimmed by 4 bases and 9 bases, with 10 bases remaining between them. Germline loops: CDR1 DFQATT, CDR2 SNEGSKA (reference sequence). The CDR3 DNA follows: TGCAGTGCTAATTCACTAGGCATTCAGTACTTC. Its translation: CSANSLGIQYF.

The chain recombines TRBV7-9 with TRBJ1-4; 9 nucleotides agree with TRBD1. The CDR3 length is 16 residues. Losses at the gene ends were 2 bases for V and 8 bases for J; bases not matched to a gene: 9. The germline CDR1 and CDR2 sequences are SEHNR and FQNEAQ (reference sequence). The CDR3: CASSLNVGTGREKLFF. Here the CDR3 DNA reads TGTGCCAGCAGCTTAAACGTCGGGACAGGGCGGGAAAAACTGTTTTTT.

This chain uses TRBV6-1 with TRBJ1-4; D might be TRBD1 (5 bases). The CDR3 extends over 16 amino acids. Germline V gene lookup returns CDR1 MNHNS and CDR2 SASEGT. Trimming removed 1 base at V and 6 bases at J, with 15 bases between. The CDR3 is CASSEVTEGIYEKLFF. The CDR3 nucleotides are TGTGCCAGCAGTGAAGTGACCGAGGGGATTTATGAAAAACTGTTTTTT.

V usage is TRBV7-6 and J usage is TRBJ2-7, with 13 bases identical to TRBD2. Germline-derived CDR1 and CDR2 are SGHVS and FNYEAQ. J gave up 7 bases and V 5 bases, and 17 bases lay outside the gene matches. The CDR3 contains 18 residues. The CDR3 sequence: CASSLLGGGGLAGEEQYF. CDR3 DNA: TGTGCCAGCAGCCTCTTAGGAGGGGGAGGACTAGCGGGAGAAGAGCAGTACTTC.

J is TRBJ1-1 and V is TRBV28; 8 nucleotides agree with TRBD1. CDR1 and CDR2 from the germline V gene are MDHEN and SYDVKM. The CDR3 has 15 residues. After removal of 4 bases from V and 6 bases from J, the junction contained 10 bases not matched to a gene. Here the CDR3 reads CASSSTGEGWAEAFF. Here the CDR3 DNA reads TGTGCCAGCAGTTCGACAGGGGAGGGATGGGCTGAAGCTTTCTTT.

The V gene is TRBV6-2 or TRBV6-3, the J gene TRBJ1-1, with D possibly matching TRBD1 (5 bases). Germline CDR1 is MNHEY and CDR2 is SVGEGT. The CDR3 sequence is 14 residues long. V was pared by 5 bases and J by 1 base, with 11 bases between. In DNA, the CDR3 is TGTGCCAGCAGTCCCGTGGGACGGAACACTGAAGCTTTCTTT. Protein product: CASSPVGRNTEAFF.

The chain joins TRBV12-3 or TRBV12-4 to TRBJ2-3; D unresolved. The CDR3 consists of 13 residues. Trimming took off 5 bases at V and 4 bases at J, with 10 bases between the two ends. Written as DNA, the CDR3 is TGTGCCAGCAGTACAAACGGGCCAGATACGCAGTATTTT. Its protein product is CASSTNGPDTQYF.

The sample holds a few counts of this clone. This sequence joins TRBV13 and TRBJ2-7; the D gene is possibly TRBD2 (6 bases). Trimming stripped 1 base from V and 0 bases from J, with 10 bases between. The CDR3 is made up of 15 amino acids. Germline CDR1 PRHDT, CDR2 FYEKMQ (reference sequence). The CDR3, as DNA: TGTGCCAGCAGCTTAGACGGTAGCGGCTCCTACGAGCAGTACTTC. As protein: CASSLDGSGSYEQYF.

This chain links TRBV28 with TRBJ1-2; a weak D match, TRBD1 (5 bases). The CDR3 loop spans 17 amino acids. Looked up from germline, CDR1 is MDHEN and CDR2 is SYDVKM. Deletions cut 1 base from V and 2 bases from J, with 17 bases between. CDR3 sequence reads: CASSLYPRDSGNYGYTF. CDR3 bases: TGTGCCAGCAGTTTATACCCCCGGGATTCAGGGAACTATGGCTACACCTTC.

V gene TRBV27 combines with J gene TRBJ1-6; D is ambiguous. This CDR3 has 14 residues. Germline values: CDR1 MNHEY, CDR2 SMNVEV (reference sequence). V lost 3 bases and J 6 bases, leaving 9 bases between the germline ends. The CDR3 nucleotides read TGTGCCAGCAGTTTTCAAGGTTCTAATTCACCCCTCCACTTT. Translation: CASSFQGSNSPLHF.

V gene TRBV7-2 combines with J gene TRBJ2-1; D possibly corresponds to TRBD2 (6 bases). Germline lookup yields CDR1 SGHTA and CDR2 FQGNSA. Trimming pared 0 bases from V and 4 bases from J, leaving 13 bases between. The length of the CDR3 is 16 residues. The chain's CDR3 is CASSLAGTGTYNEQFF. Written as DNA, the CDR3 is TGTGCCAGCAGCTTAGCGGGGACTGGGACGTACAATGAGCAGTTCTTC. The full variable domain, rest sourced from reference TRBV7-2 and TRBJ2-1, is GAGVSQSPSNKVTEKGKDVELRCDPISGHTALYWYRQSLGQGLEFLIYFQGNSAPDKSGLPSDRFSAERTGGSVSTLTIQRTQQEDSAVYLCASSLAGTGTYNEQFFGPGTRLTVL.

J is TRBJ2-7 and V is TRBV6-5; 7 nucleotides match TRBD1. The CDR3 extends over 12 amino acids. V lost 4 bases, J lost 6 bases, and 3 bases stayed unmatched. Germline-derived CDR1 and CDR2 are MNHEY and SVGAGI. CDR3 nucleotide sequence: TGTGCCAGCAGTTTTACAGGGGCCGAGCAGTACTTC. Translating it yields CASSFTGAEQYF.

The DNA for the CDR3 is TGTGCCAGCAGCTTAAAAGGGAGCTCCACTGAAGCTTTCTTT. Protein sequence: CASSLKGSSTEAFF. V usage is TRBV7-3 and J usage is TRBJ1-1; D uncertain. The CDR3 length is 14 residues. The germline V gene has CDR1 SGHTA and CDR2 FQGTGA. Trimming stripped 1 base from V and 4 bases from J, with 10 bases between.

This CDR3 is CASSKRELAGTAGELFF. The CDR3 bases are TGCGCCAGCAGCAAACGGGAACTAGCGGGAACCGCGGGGGAGCTGTTTTTT. The chain recombines TRBV5-1 with TRBJ2-2; 10 bases map to TRBD2. This CDR3 region has 17 residues. Trimming cost V 4 bases and J 8 bases; bases outside gene matches: 14. Germline V lookup: CDR1 SGHRS, CDR2 YFSETQ.